Here is one T cell receptor (beta chain) with its context. Authors' processing steps: Estimates of nucleated cell counts were drawn from the amplification of reference gene primers. Data came from immunoSEQ multiplex PCR; TCRdb stores just in-frame clones and leaves some out. Clone size and the V and J calls come from that table; the DNA yielded D and trimming. The sample holds 120,000 to 150,000 clones; 84% are singletons and the top ten take 1.5% to 2%. This entry is derived from a study of blood T cell repertoires in COVID-19. Across the whole study: Sources were T cells, B-cell-depleted T cells, or PBMCs; the material itself was cDNA or gDNA.

The germline CDR1 and CDR2 sequences are SEHNR and FQNEAQ (reference sequence). This CDR3 has 17 amino acids. The germline V and J ends were trimmed by 4 bases and 6 bases, with 22 bases remaining between them. Those enrolled, adults aged roughly 18 to 95 years, came from under 25 US areas. This clonotype was obtained from a woman in her late teens or twenties who had been exposed to COVID-19. Specimen: PBMCs or T cells enriched from blood (not recorded which). V usage is TRBV7-9 and J usage is TRBJ2-1, with D possibly matching TRBD2 (6 bases). Written as DNA, the CDR3 is TGTGCCAGCAGCTCCCGGACTCCCGGGTTGGAGGGCAATGAGCAGTTCTTC. Its protein product is CASSSRTPGLEGNEQFF.